This TCR beta chain derives from a study of blood T cell repertoires in COVID-19. Turning to the study itself: Acute and convalescent COVID-19 specimens originated in the United States, Italy and Spain. From T cells, B-cell-depleted T cells, or PBMCs came the material, which was cDNA or gDNA.

Germline V gene data show CDR1 as MNHNY and CDR2 as SVGAGI (reference sequence). The V end was cut by 7 bases, the J end by 4 bases, with 16 bases between. The CDR3 is made up of 14 amino acids. Original processing notes: Researchers report that nucleated cell counts were estimated from reference gene primer amplification. Produced via immunoSEQ multiplex PCR; TCRdb's table is partial and in-frame only. V and J calls and clone size are given by that table; D and trimming were obtained from the DNA. The table shows under 95,000 clones, with approximately 86% occurring only once. The J gene is TRBJ1-2, the V gene TRBV6-6; the D gene is possibly TRBD1 (5 bases). The material sequenced was peripheral blood. The receptor comes from a woman older than 75 with acute or convalescent COVID-19. Here the CDR3 reads CASNLQERSYGYTF. The CDR3 region has the DNA TGTGCCAGCAACCTACAGGAAAGGAGCTATGGCTACACCTTC.